The rows below give T cell receptor beta chains drawn from one sample of a study of OX40 agonist ivuxolimab in advanced cancers. Only in-frame clones appear in the TCRdb table, and some are missing; sequencing was by immunoSEQ multiplex PCR. The sample carries 70,000 or so clones, almost 90% recorded once. The source was CD4+ or CD8+ T cells sorted from blood, collected in a trial of the OX40 agonist ivuxolimab. These receptors all stem from an adult with an advanced solid tumor such as melanoma, head and neck, liver or kidney cancer. CDR3s include the opening cysteine and the closing phenylalanine or tryptophan. D genes are given only for firm matches. The size entry is marked missing in some rows and otherwise reads once, few, many or a size class.

v_gene,abundance,j_gene,d_gene,CDR3aa,CDR3nt
TRBV28,few,TRBJ1-6,TRBD1,CAMRDSYNSPLHF,TGTGCCATGCGGGACAGCTATAATTCACCCCTCCACTTT
TRBV4-2,NA,TRBJ2-5,NA,CASSQGTVEETQYF,TGTGCCAGCAGCCAAGGGACAGTGGAAGAGACCCAGTACTTC
TRBV7-6,NA,TRBJ1-4,NA,CASSLGMIDEKLFF,TGTGCCAGCAGCTTAGGAATGATCGATGAAAAACTGTTTTTT
TRBV7-3,once,TRBJ2-3,TRBD2,CASSFDLAGQDTQYF,TGTGCCAGCAGCTTCGACCTAGCGGGGCAGGATACGCAGTATTTT
TRBV20-1,NA,TRBJ2-1,NA,CSAGQGAEQFF,TGCAGTGCTGGCCAGGGAGCTGAGCAGTTCTTC
TRBV5-1,NA,TRBJ1-6,TRBD1,CASSGTGNSPLHF,TGCGCCAGCTCCGGGACAGGAAATTCACCCCTCCACTTT
TRBV28,NA,TRBJ2-7,TRBD2,CASIPSGGDPYEQYF,TGTGCCAGCATTCCTAGCGGGGGGGACCCCTACGAGCAGTACTTC
TRBV15,NA,TRBJ2-7,NA,CATSRNLGGEGYEQYF,TGTGCCACCAGCAGAAACCTCGGAGGGGAAGGCTACGAGCAGTACTTC
TRBV7-7,NA,TRBJ2-1,TRBD2,CASSSSGGADEQFF,TGTGCCAGCAGCTCCAGCGGGGGGGCTGATGAGCAGTTCTTC
TRBV30,once,TRBJ1-5,NA,CAWGVNQPQHF,TGTGCCTGGGGGGTGAATCAGCCCCAGCATTTT
TRBV7-9,NA,TRBJ1-2,TRBD1,CASSSRGGPGGYTF,TGTGCCAGCAGCTCGAGAGGGGGCCCGGGGGGCTACACCTTC
TRBV5-1,NA,TRBJ2-7,NA,CASSLSQGSLEQYF,TGCGCCAGCAGCTTGTCCCAGGGGTCCCTCGAGCAGTACTTC
TRBV6-5,NA,TRBJ2-7,NA,CASRISGLGPYEQYF,TGTGCCAGCAGGATCTCGGGGCTAGGACCCTACGAGCAGTACTTC
TRBV9,NA,TRBJ2-7,NA,CASSVGNRAFEQYF,TGTGCCAGCAGCGTAGGTAACAGGGCATTTGAGCAGTACTTC
TRBV29-1,NA,TRBJ2-5,NA,CSVAGRVSETQYF,TGCAGCGTTGCTGGCAGGGTGAGCGAGACCCAGTACTTC
TRBV5-4,NA,TRBJ2-3,TRBD1,CASADYRQGARDTQYF,TGTGCCAGCGCGGATTATCGACAGGGGGCACGCGATACGCAGTATTTT
TRBV2,NA,TRBJ2-5,TRBD2,CAISGGIQETQYF,TGTGCCATAAGCGGGGGAATCCAAGAGACCCAGTACTTC
TRBV10-3,NA,TRBJ2-1,TRBD2,CAINPSGRGEQFF,TGTGCCATCAACCCGTCGGGGAGGGGTGAGCAGTTCTTC
TRBV7-9,NA,TRBJ2-7,NA,CASRDGGRDEQYF,TGTGCCAGCAGGGACGGAGGTAGGGACGAGCAGTACTTC